Listed below are T cell receptor beta chains from one sample, sequenced in a study of blood T cell repertoires in COVID-19. Produced via immunoSEQ multiplex PCR; TCRdb's table is partial and in-frame only. The sample lists about 210,000 clones; approximately 75% were seen once. Material for sequencing was PBMCs or T cells enriched from blood (not recorded which). These receptors were collected from a man aged 35-49 years who had recovered from COVID-19. Both conserved end residues are part of each CDR3. The D gene is left open where the match is weak. Part of the rows lack a size; the others show once, few, many or a class for expanded clones.

d_call j_call v_call clone_size cdr3_aa cdr3_nt
- TRBJ1-2 TRBV9 few CASSVGGSNYGYTF TGTGCCAGCAGCGTGGGGGGATCGAACTATGGCTACACCTTC
- TRBJ1-4 TRBV7-3 - CASSPQNSRPGSNATNEKLFF TGTGCCAGCAGCCCTCAGAATAGCAGACCGGGGTCCAACGCAACTAATGAAAAACTGTTTTTT
- TRBJ2-5 TRBV5-1 - CASSLEARWTQYF TGCGCCAGCAGCTTGGAGGCCAGGTGGACCCAGTACTTC
TRBD2 TRBJ2-1 TRBV7-6 once CASSHGTPGGGEQFF TGTGCCAGCAGCCACGGGACTCCCGGGGGGGGTGAGCAGTTCTTC
- TRBJ1-1 TRBV7-3 - CASSPTGGIRSTEAFF TGTGCCAGCAGCCCTACGGGGGGTATAAGAAGCACTGAAGCTTTCTTT
TRBD1 TRBJ1-4 TRBV11-3 once CASSLEFFGTGDPNREKLFF TGTGCCAGCAGCTTAGAATTTTTTGGGACAGGGGACCCTAATCGGGAAAAACTGTTTTTT
TRBD1 TRBJ1-2 TRBV5-1 - CASSLRGQDGGYTF TGCGCCAGCAGCTTGCGGGGACAGGACGGTGGCTACACCTTC
- TRBJ1-6 TRBV7-9 few CASSQRDGGNSPLHF TGTGCCAGCAGTCAGCGGGACGGGGGGAATTCACCCCTCCACTTT
TRBD2 TRBJ2-7 TRBV5-6 - CASSLGLAGGEQYF TGTGCCAGCAGCTTGGGGTTAGCGGGGGGCGAGCAGTACTTC
- TRBJ1-2 TRBV4-1 - CASSQDRQTNYGYTF TGCGCCAGCAGCCAAGATAGACAGACTAACTATGGCTACACCTTC
- TRBJ2-6 TRBV30 - CAWSQTRGSAGANVLTF TGTGCCTGGAGCCAGACTAGAGGGAGTGCTGGGGCCAACGTCCTGACTTTC
TRBD2 TRBJ2-5 TRBV5-4 - CASSFLAGEETQYF TGTGCCAGCAGCTTTCTAGCGGGGGAAGAGACCCAGTACTTC
- TRBJ2-1 TRBV24-1 - CATSEGPRGGFYNEQFF TGTGCCACCAGTGAGGGACCCCGAGGAGGGTTTTACAATGAGCAGTTCTTC
- TRBJ2-7 TRBV6-1 - CASSEEYGVYEQYF TGTGCCAGCAGTGAAGAGTACGGAGTCTACGAGCAGTACTTC
- TRBJ1-2 TRBV25-1 - CASSARLGGSYGYTF TGTGCCAGCAGTGCGAGGCTAGGGGGTAGCTATGGCTACACCTTC
TRBD1 TRBJ2-2 TRBV18 - CASSTQGAWTGELFF TGTGCCAGCTCAACACAGGGGGCCTGGACCGGGGAGCTGTTTTTT
TRBD1 TRBJ1-5 TRBV10-3 - CAISEAGGGQPQHF TGTGCCATCAGTGAGGCAGGGGGTGGTCAGCCCCAGCATTTT
TRBD2 TRBJ2-7 TRBV5-6 - CASSLGTSGLYEQYF TGTGCCAGCAGCTTGGGGACTAGCGGGCTCTACGAGCAGTACTTC
TRBD2 TRBJ2-1 TRBV5-1 - CASSSRRGASGYNEQFF TGCGCCAGCAGCTCCCGGCGGGGGGCTAGCGGCTACAATGAGCAGTTCTTC
TRBD2 TRBJ2-1 TRBV6-2/TRBV6-3 - CASSPIGASGSNEQFF TGTGCCAGCAGCCCAATAGGGGCTAGCGGGAGTAATGAGCAGTTCTTC
- TRBJ2-7 TRBV5-4 - CASSLGQAASSYEQYF TGTGCCAGCAGCTTGGGACAGGCCGCTTCTTCCTACGAGCAGTACTTC
- TRBJ2-7 TRBV2 - CASRAPMSGQYF TGTGCCAGCAGAGCGCCTATGAGCGGGCAGTACTTC
- TRBJ2-1 TRBV19 - CASSMGYGGYNEQFF TGTGCCAGTAGTATGGGCTACGGGGGTTACAATGAGCAGTTCTTC
- TRBJ1-3 TRBV6-2/TRBV6-3 - CASSPGQLSRNTIYF TGTGCCAGCAGCCCTGGACAGCTATCAAGGAACACCATATATTTT
TRBD1 TRBJ2-3 TRBV11-2 - CASSTLGQGSADTQYF TGTGCCAGCAGCACACTGGGACAGGGTAGTGCAGATACGCAGTATTTT
TRBD1 TRBJ1-1 TRBV6-5 - CASSFNRGQGAFF TGTGCCAGCAGTTTCAACAGGGGGCAAGGAGCTTTCTTT
TRBD1 TRBJ1-2 TRBV29-1 - CSVYRGAYGYTF TGCAGCGTTTACAGGGGCGCCTATGGCTACACCTTC
- TRBJ2-3 TRBV27 once CASSLLRAEGTQRTDTQYF TGTGCCAGCAGTTTATTACGGGCAGAAGGGACTCAACGCACAGATACGCAGTATTTT
TRBD1 TRBJ2-2 TRBV12-5 once CASGLGTGGTGELFF TGTGCTAGTGGTTTGGGGACAGGGGGCACCGGGGAGCTGTTTTTT
- TRBJ1-5 TRBV15 - CATSRIADSNQPQHF TGTGCCACCAGCAGAATTGCAGATAGCAATCAGCCCCAGCATTTT
TRBD1 TRBJ2-2 TRBV24-1 - CATSDPGQGSTGELFF TGTGCCACCAGTGACCCCGGACAGGGATCCACCGGGGAGCTGTTTTTT
TRBD1 TRBJ1-1 TRBV11-1 - CASSSGDRGKVAAFF TGTGCCAGCAGCTCGGGGGACAGGGGGAAAGTCGCAGCTTTCTTT
TRBD1 TRBJ2-6 TRBV5-1 - CASSGQGASGANVLTF TGCGCCAGCAGCGGACAGGGGGCCTCGGGGGCCAACGTCCTGACTTTC
- TRBJ1-3 TRBV2 - CASSPSNLHSGNTIYF TGTGCCAGCAGTCCTTCTAACTTGCACTCTGGAAACACCATATATTTT
- TRBJ1-5 TRBV5-6 few CASSLGEGNQPQHF TGTGCCAGCAGCTTGGGGGAGGGCAATCAGCCCCAGCATTTT
- TRBJ1-2 TRBV19 many CASLVGGERRYGYTF TGTGCCAGCCTCGTCGGAGGGGAAAGACGCTATGGCTACACCTTC
- TRBJ2-2 TRBV5-1 - CASSLISGLTGELFF TGCGCCAGCAGCTTGATTAGCGGACTAACCGGGGAGCTGTTTTTT
TRBD1 TRBJ2-3 TRBV11-2 few CASSSLGTESSTDTQYF TGTGCCAGCAGCTCTCTCGGGACAGAGAGTAGCACAGATACGCAGTATTTT
- TRBJ2-3 TRBV5-6 once CASSPGSSSTQYF TGTGCCAGCAGCCCCGGTTCGTCCTCTACGCAGTATTTT
TRBD2 TRBJ2-2 TRBV3-1/TRBV3-2 - CASSPGTSLSGELFF TGTGCCAGCAGCCCAGGGACTAGTCTATCCGGGGAGCTGTTTTTT
TRBD1 TRBJ2-3 TRBV12-5 - CASGLGQGLTDTQYF TGTGCTAGTGGTTTGGGACAGGGGCTGACAGATACGCAGTATTTT
- TRBJ2-3 TRBV7-2 - CASRLATDTQYF TGTGCCAGCAGACTAGCAACAGATACGCAGTATTTT
- TRBJ2-1 TRBV5-1 few CASSYMERGRNEQFF TGCGCCAGCAGCTACATGGAACGGGGAAGGAATGAGCAGTTCTTC
- TRBJ1-1 TRBV5-6 - CASSLITKQAGEAFF TGTGCCAGCAGCTTGATTACTAAGCAGGCGGGTGAGGCTTTCTTT
TRBD1 TRBJ2-2 TRBV5-1 - CASSRGTDTGELFF TGCGCCAGCAGCAGAGGGACAGACACCGGGGAGCTGTTTTTT
TRBD1 TRBJ1-1 TRBV19 - CATTRDSSNTEAFF TGTGCCACTACCAGGGACAGCTCGAACACTGAAGCTTTCTTT
TRBD1 TRBJ1-1 TRBV18 - CASSPSRTGAGGTEAFF TGTGCCAGCTCACCCTCCCGGACAGGGGCGGGAGGCACTGAAGCTTTCTTT
- TRBJ2-1 TRBV9 - CASSVEAENNEQFF TGTGCCAGCAGCGTAGAGGCGGAAAACAATGAGCAGTTCTTC
- TRBJ2-1 TRBV27 - CASSLRLAYNEQFF TGTGCCAGCAGTTTAAGGCTAGCGTACAATGAGCAGTTCTTC
TRBD1 TRBJ2-7 TRBV27 few CASSPRQGISYEQYF TGTGCCAGCAGTCCCCGACAGGGTATATCCTACGAGCAGTACTTC
TRBD2 TRBJ2-7 TRBV7-2 - CASSLTSGRAEQYF TGTGCCAGCAGCTTGACTAGCGGGAGGGCCGAGCAGTACTTC
- TRBJ2-5 TRBV7-8 - CASSLGTQETQYF TGTGCCAGCAGCTTAGGGACACAAGAGACCCAGTACTTC